Each of the 6 T cell receptor beta chains below was sequenced from the same sample in a study of cytomegalovirus exposure and HLA in healthy donors. Researchers ran the PCR with 60 Vbeta and 13 Jbeta primers. The repertoire was sequenced with immunoSEQ multiplex PCR; TCRdb's copy has only in-frame clones and lacks some. Altogether about 100,000 clones are present, roughly a tenth being singletons, with the ten largest covering 5.5% to 7.5%. Sequencing was performed on PBMCs. Receptors originate from a man aged 35-49 years in good health and CMV-seropositive.

This clone turned up a few times. The chain employs TRBV27 and TRBJ1-2, with 7 bases fitting TRBD1. Trimming took 5 bases from V and 6 from J; bases not matched to a gene: 12. This CDR3 has 15 amino acids. Germline CDR1 reads MNHEY; CDR2 reads SMNVEV (reference sequence). For the CDR3, the DNA is TGTGCCAGCAGTGCAGGCTTAGGGACAGTCGATGGCTACACCTTC. This translates into CASSAGLGTVDGYTF.

As DNA, the CDR3 is TGTGCCTGGACCAAGGGGCTAGCGGGCCCACCTTCCTACGAGCAGTACTTC. It is translated as CAWTKGLAGPPSYEQYF. The rearrangement links TRBV30 to TRBJ2-7; 8 bases fit TRBD2. The junction had 15 bases not matched to a gene; V was cut back by 4 bases and J by 1 base. Germline assignment: CDR1 GTSNPN and CDR2 SVGIG (reference sequence). CDR3 length: 17 residues.

The chain links TRBV10-2 to TRBJ2-7; possibly TRBD2 for D (6 bases). V was shortened by 0 bases and J by 2 bases, with 14 bases between the two germline ends. Germline CDR1 and CDR2: WSHSY and SAAADI. This CDR3 is built from 16 residues. The CDR3 is CASSESLDYSPYEQYF. In nucleotides, the CDR3 is TGCGCCAGCAGTGAGTCGTTGGACTATAGTCCCTACGAGCAGTACTTC.

For the CDR3, the DNA is TGCGCCAGCAGCTTGGAAGGGAGCACGCGGGAAAAACTGTTTTTT. Residues: CASSLEGSTREKLFF. The chain employs TRBV5-1 and TRBJ1-4, with D unresolved. With 0 bases removed from V and 8 bases from J, the gap between germline ends came to 14 bases. The V gene's germline CDR1 is SGHRS and CDR2 YFSETQ. This CDR3 has 15 residues.

The V gene is TRBV13, the J gene TRBJ1-1, with D unresolved. Germline CDR1 PRHDT, CDR2 FYEKMQ (reference sequence). V was clipped by 3 bases and J by 4 bases, with 6 bases between them. The CDR3 spans 12 residues. For the CDR3, the DNA is TGTGCCAGCAGCTTTTCGGGCACTGAAGCTTTCTTT. This encodes CASSFSGTEAFF.

This chain uses TRBV6-5 with TRBJ2-3; D gene ambiguous. The CDR3 length is 14 residues. In germline, CDR1 is MNHEY, CDR2 SVGAGI. The V gene lost 11 bases and the J gene lost 0 bases, with 15 bases spanning the gap. CDR3: CAARQFSSTDTQYF. The DNA for the CDR3 is TGTGCCGCCCGTCAGTTCTCTAGCACAGATACGCAGTATTTT.